The 15 T cell receptor beta chains in this list originate from one sample, sequenced in a study of blood T cell repertoires in COVID-19 (dated by TCRdb to between 2020 and 2021). Library preparation employed the immunoSEQ multiplex PCR assay. As stored in TCRdb, this immuneACCESS dataset retains in-frame rearrangements with V and J assigned. A fraction of the clones does not appear; measured against another copy, unresolved V genes explain less than half of the discrepancy, and the remainder lacks a known reason. The sample yields fewer than 150,000 clones; more than 70% were counted once. The ten largest clones take up around 4% of the sample. The specimen was peripheral blood. All receptors come from a human donor in a cohort sampled during active COVID-19.

The chain employs TRBV12-5 and TRBJ1-4; D gene unclear. V was pared by 0 bases and J by 4 bases, with 18 bases between. CDR1 and CDR2 from the germline V gene are LGHNT and FRNRAP. CDR3 length: 18 amino acids. The CDR3 reads CASGLVPLMRVHNEKLFF. The DNA of the CDR3 is TGTGCTAGTGGTTTGGTACCCCTTATGCGGGTTCATAATGAAAAACTGTTTTTT.

CDR3 nucleotides: TGTGCCAGCAGGCGAGCGGAGAGTCTTCTAGAGCAGTTCTTC. Translated, it gives CASRRAESLLEQFF. The chain recombines TRBV7-9 with TRBJ2-1, with D possibly matching TRBD2 (5 bases). Germline loops: CDR1 SEHNR, CDR2 FQNEAQ (reference sequence). Trimming took 6 bases from V and 10 from J, leaving 19 bases between them. The CDR3 sequence is 14 residues long.

J is TRBJ2-3 and V is TRBV5-1; 8 nucleotides line up with TRBD1. J gave up 3 bases and V 2 bases, and 2 bases lay outside the gene matches. The CDR3 spans 14 residues. Germline assignment: CDR1 SGHRS and CDR2 YFSETQ. CDR3 in amino acids: CASSFRTGTDTQYF. The CDR3 DNA reads TGCGCCAGCAGCTTCCGGACAGGGACAGATACGCAGTATTTT.

The chain is built from TRBV24-1 and TRBJ2-5; 16 bases agree with TRBD2. CDR3 length: 15 residues. Germline CDR1 KGHDR, CDR2 SFDVKD. The J segment lost 9 bases and the V segment lost 4 bases, leaving 4 bases of the junction unmatched. DNA for the CDR3: TGTGCCACCAGTGAAGTCGGGACTAGCGGGAGGGCCCAGTACTTC. Protein sequence: CATSEVGTSGRAQYF.

The chain joins TRBV18 to TRBJ1-1; 7 nucleotides align to TRBD1. Trimming removed 3 bases from V and 0 bases from J; junction bases left unmatched: 4. Germline loops: CDR1 KGHSH, CDR2 LQKENI. The CDR3 is 15 amino acids. The CDR3 spells CASSPYRGMNTEAFF. The DNA for the CDR3 is TGTGCCAGCTCACCCTACAGGGGAATGAACACTGAAGCTTTCTTT.

The CDR3 loop reads CASSQPGLPYNEQFF. In nucleotides, the CDR3 is TGCGCCAGCAGCCAACCGGGGTTACCCTACAATGAGCAGTTCTTC. This chain links TRBV4-1 with TRBJ2-1, with a possible D match to TRBD2 (5 bases). V was clipped by 2 bases and J by 2 bases, with 10 bases between them. Germline V gene data show CDR1 as MGHRA and CDR2 as YSYEKL. The CDR3 runs 15 residues.

This clone was observed a few times. V usage is TRBV27 and J usage is TRBJ1-5; D remains unclear. The V gene's germline CDR1 is MNHEY and CDR2 SMNVEV (reference sequence). CDR3 length: 13 amino acids. V gave up 2 bases and J gave up 8 bases, with 10 bases separating them. CDR3 region: CASSLRGPEPQHF. CDR3 DNA: TGTGCCAGCAGTTTACGGGGTCCGGAGCCCCAGCATTTT.

This chain connects TRBV5-1 to TRBJ2-2; D unclear. Looked up from germline, CDR1 is SGHRS and CDR2 is YFSETQ. V gave up 4 bases and J gave up 4 bases, with 11 bases separating them. CDR3 length: 14 amino acids. DNA of the CDR3: TGCGCCAGCAGCCCATCGAGATCCACCGGGGAGCTGTTTTTT. This encodes CASSPSRSTGELFF.

The gene calls are TRBV5-1 and TRBJ2-5, with 11 bases matching TRBD2. This CDR3 comprises 15 residues. The germline V gene has CDR1 SGHRS and CDR2 YFSETQ. Trimming removed 0 bases from V and 5 bases from J; junction bases left unmatched: 3. The CDR3: CASSLGSSGRETQYF. Here the CDR3 DNA reads TGCGCCAGCAGCTTGGGCTCTAGCGGGAGGGAGACCCAGTACTTC.

The rearrangement uses TRBV12-3 or TRBV12-4 and TRBJ1-1; no definite D call. CDR3 size: 13 residues. V was pared by 8 bases and J by 5 bases, with 15 bases between. Written as DNA, the CDR3 is TGTGCCAGCTGGGCCCCCCCGGGGACTGAAGCTTTCTTT. It encodes CASWAPPGTEAFF.

This chain links TRBV11-3 with TRBJ2-7, with no clear D. The CDR3 is made up of 11 amino acids. The V end lost 5 bases, the J end lost 5 bases, and 7 bases lay between the germline ends. CDR1 and CDR2 (germline): SGHNT, YENEEA. This chain's CDR3 is CASSLLDEQYV. CDR3 DNA: TGTGCCAGCAGCCTGCTAGACGAGCAGTACGTC.

This chain links TRBV11-3 with TRBJ2-1; the match to TRBD1 covers 11 bases. Germline values: CDR1 SGHNT, CDR2 YENEEA. The CDR3 consists of 20 residues. Trimming took 8 bases from V and 0 from J; bases not matched to a gene: 18. The DNA for the CDR3 is TGTGCCAGCGAGACCCGGGACAGGGGGGAAGCGGGTAGCTCCTACAATGAGCAGTTCTTC. Residues: CASETRDRGEAGSSYNEQFF.

The chain employs TRBV18 and TRBJ2-2, with D unresolved. Between the trimmed V and J ends, which lost 2 bases and 8 bases, there was a span of 6 bases. This CDR3 is 12 amino acids long. Germline V gene data show CDR1 as KGHSH and CDR2 as LQKENI. The CDR3: CASSPDGGELFF. CDR3 sequence (DNA): TGTGCCAGCTCACCAGACGGGGGGGAGCTGTTTTTT.

This clone was counted between two and nine times. The chain links TRBV27 to TRBJ1-2; perhaps TRBD1 as D (5 bases). The V end was cut by 0 bases, the J end by 13 bases, with 15 bases between. CDR1 MNHEY and CDR2 SMNVEV come from the germline V gene (reference sequence). The CDR3 is made up of 13 amino acids. As DNA, the CDR3 is TGTGCCAGCAGTTTATCGGAGGGGTTCATCGTCACCTTC. Its translation: CASSLSEGFIVTF.

As DNA, the CDR3 is TGTGCCAGCAGCCCTAGAGCGGGGTCGATAGCCAAAAACATTCAGTACTTC. Translated: CASSPRAGSIAKNIQYF. The rearrangement joins TRBV11-2 to TRBJ2-4; 7 nucleotides agree with TRBD2. V dropped 5 bases and J dropped 0; count of bases not matched to a gene: 10. Germline V lookup: CDR1 SGHAT, CDR2 FQNNGV. This CDR3 is 17 amino acids long.